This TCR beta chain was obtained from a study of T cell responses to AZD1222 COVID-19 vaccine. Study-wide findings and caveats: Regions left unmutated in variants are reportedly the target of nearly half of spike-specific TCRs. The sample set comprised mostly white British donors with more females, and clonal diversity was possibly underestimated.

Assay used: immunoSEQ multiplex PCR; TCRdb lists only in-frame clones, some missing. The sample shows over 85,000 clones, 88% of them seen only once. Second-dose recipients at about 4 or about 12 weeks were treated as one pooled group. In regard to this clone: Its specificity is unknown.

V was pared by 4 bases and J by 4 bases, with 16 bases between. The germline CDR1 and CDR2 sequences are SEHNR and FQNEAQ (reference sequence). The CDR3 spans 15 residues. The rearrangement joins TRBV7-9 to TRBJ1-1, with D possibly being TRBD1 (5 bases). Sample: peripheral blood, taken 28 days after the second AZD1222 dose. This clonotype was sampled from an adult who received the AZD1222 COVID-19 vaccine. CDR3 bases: TGTGCCAGCAGCTCGGGGACCGTGGTTGGCACTGAAGCTTTCTTT. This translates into CASSSGTVVGTEAFF.